The clone carrying this T cell receptor beta chain was observed a few times. The assay was immunoSEQ multiplex PCR, and TCRdb's table has in-frame clones only and misses some. The table shows under 1,500 clones, with over 60% occurring only once. The source of the sample is a study of somatic mutations in cytotoxic T cells in rheumatoid arthritis. The germline V gene has CDR1 SNHLY and CDR2 FYNNEI. V was clipped by 3 bases and J by 3 bases; unmatched bases: 8. The CDR3 is 15 amino acids. What was sequenced was CD8+ T cells sorted from blood. This TCR derives from an adult with rheumatoid arthritis. The rearrangement joins TRBV2 to TRBJ2-7; TRBD1 matches 7 bases. The CDR3 reads CASSEPGTELYEQYF. CDR3 sequence (DNA): TGTGCCAGCAGTGAGCCCGGGACAGAACTCTACGAGCAGTACTTC.